Presented here are 24 T cell receptor beta chains from one specimen sequenced in a study of cytomegalovirus exposure and HLA in healthy donors. The PCR made use of 60 Vbeta and 13 Jbeta primers. Measured with immunoSEQ multiplex PCR; TCRdb has only the in-frame clones, and not every one. The table has about 170,000 clones, roughly four fifths seen once; the top ten hold 4.8%. Sequencing input: PBMCs. These receptors were obtained from a girl aged 5-17 years in good health and CMV-seropositive.

The chain carries TRBV13 and TRBJ1-1; D uncertain. The CDR3 covers 15 residues. Germline CDR1 and CDR2: PRHDT and FYEKMQ (reference sequence). The V end lost 5 bases, the J end lost 3 bases, and 16 bases lay between the germline ends. The CDR3 spells CASSNLGSEDTEAFF. The DNA of the CDR3 is TGTGCCAGCAGCAACCTAGGGAGTGAGGACACTGAAGCTTTCTTT.

The genes are TRBV11-2 and TRBJ2-7, with TRBD1 as a possible D gene (5 bases). From germline, CDR1 is SGHAT and CDR2 FQNNGV. CDR3 length: 14 residues. V lost 5 bases and J lost 2, with 13 bases in between. The CDR3 sequence is CASSLQTGTYEQYF. CDR3 DNA: TGTGCCAGCAGCCTTCAAACAGGTACCTACGAGCAGTACTTC.

This clone was detected a few times. The chain employs TRBV5-1 and TRBJ1-4, with TRBD1 matching over 9 bases. The V and J ends lost 4 bases and 3 bases, in that order; junction bases with no gene match: 10. This CDR3 contains 17 residues. Germline values: CDR1 SGHRS, CDR2 YFSETQ. CDR3 loop: CASSPTDRGMANEKLFF. The CDR3 coding sequence is TGCGCCAGCAGCCCAACAGACAGGGGGATGGCTAATGAAAAACTGTTTTTT.

The chain is built from TRBV19 and TRBJ1-5; D gene ambiguous. The germline V gene has CDR1 LNHDA and CDR2 SQIVND (reference sequence). Trimming took off 5 bases at V and 2 bases at J, with 10 bases between the two ends. CDR3 length equals 14 residues. Written as DNA, the CDR3 is TGTGCCAGTAGTGACAACGGGGGCAATCAGCCCCAGCATTTT. Encoded protein: CASSDNGGNQPQHF.

This sequence joins TRBV5-1 and TRBJ2-3, with a tentative D call TRBD1 (6 bases). The CDR3 is 15 residues long. Deletions cut 4 bases from V and 3 bases from J, with 15 bases between. Per germline, CDR1 SGHRS and CDR2 YFSETQ. CDR3 DNA: TGCGCCAGCAGCCCACCTCAACAGGGAACAGATACGCAGTATTTT. Translation: CASSPPQQGTDTQYF. The whole variable domain, filled in from reference TRBV5-1 and TRBJ2-3, reads KAGVTQTPRYLIKTRGQQVTLSCSPISGHRSVSWYQQTPGQGLQFLFEYFSETQRNKGNFPGRFSGRQFSNSRSEMNVSTLELGDSALYLCASSPPQQGTDTQYFGPGTRLTVL.

The chain combines TRBV9 with TRBJ2-2; 9 bases agree with TRBD2. CDR3 length: 18 residues. The V gene end was trimmed by 2 bases and the J gene end by 5 bases; junction bases not matched to a gene: 13. The V gene's germline CDR1 is SGDLS and CDR2 YYNGEE. The CDR3 bases are TGTGCCAGCAGCGTTGGATGGGTTGCGGGGGGGCGGACCGGGGAGCTGTTTTTT. Its protein is CASSVGWVAGGRTGELFF. Full variable domain (outside the CDR3, taken from reference TRBV9 and TRBJ2-2): DSGVTQTPKHLITATGQRVTLRCSPRSGDLSVYWYQQSLDQGLQFLIQYYNGEERAKGNILERFSAQQFPDLHSELNLSSLELGDSALYFCASSVGWVAGGRTGELFFGEGSRLTVL.

This rearrangement joins TRBV5-1 to TRBJ1-1; D is undetermined. The CDR3 runs 13 residues. The V gene's germline CDR1 is SGHRS and CDR2 YFSETQ. Trimming took off 5 bases at V and 6 bases at J, with 14 bases between the two ends. The CDR3 is CASRTNRRAEAFF. The CDR3 coding sequence is TGCGCCAGCAGAACTAACCGACGAGCTGAAGCTTTCTTT. The whole variable domain, filled in from reference TRBV5-1 and TRBJ1-1, reads KAGVTQTPRYLIKTRGQQVTLSCSPISGHRSVSWYQQTPGQGLQFLFEYFSETQRNKGNFPGRFSGRQFSNSRSEMNVSTLELGDSALYLCASRTNRRAEAFFGQGTRLTVV.

This chain uses TRBV4-2 with TRBJ1-1; D remains ambiguous. Germline CDR1 is LGHNA and CDR2 is YNFKEQ. The ends were cut back, 4 bases at V and 0 bases at J, with 18 bases in the middle. This CDR3 is 17 amino acids long. The CDR3 nucleotides read TGTGCCAGCAGCCTATTGGGGAGGGCGAATATGAACACTGAAGCTTTCTTT. Translated, it gives CASSLLGRANMNTEAFF.

V is TRBV5-5 and J is TRBJ2-3; D uncertain. This CDR3 has 13 amino acids. CDR1 is SGHKS, CDR2 YYEKEE, per germline (reference sequence). V was shortened by 1 base and J by 9 bases, with 12 bases between the two germline ends. In nucleotides, the CDR3 is TGTGCCAGCAGCTTGTCCTGGCAGTTCACGCAGTATTTT. This sequence encodes CASSLSWQFTQYF. Looking up the rest from reference TRBV5-5 and TRBJ2-3 gives the full variable domain: DAGVTQSPTHLIKTRGQQVTLRCSPISGHKSVSWYQQVLGQGPQFIFQYYEKEERGRGNFPDRFSARQFPNYSSELNVNALLLGDSALYLCASSLSWQFTQYFGPGTRLTVL.

This clone was observed once. The gene calls are TRBV7-9 and TRBJ2-5; 10 nucleotides line up with TRBD2. The CDR3 length is 16 residues. Germline V gene sequence: CDR1 SEHNR, CDR2 FQNEAQ (reference sequence). J gave up 2 bases and V 4 bases, and 7 bases lay outside the gene matches. CDR3 residues: CASSSKKLAGQETQYF. The CDR3 coding sequence is TGTGCCAGCAGCTCGAAGAAACTAGCGGGGCAAGAGACCCAGTACTTC.

Notes on this clone: In the same sample, other DNA sequences code for this CDR3. The J gene is TRBJ2-5, the V gene TRBV14; weak D call: TRBD1 (6 bases). CDR3 length equals 14 residues. The V gene lost 3 bases and the J gene lost 4 bases, with 12 bases spanning the gap. Germline V CDR1 and CDR2: SGHDN, FVKESK. The CDR3 region is CASSQGARSETQYF. CDR3 DNA: TGTGCCAGCAGCCAGGGGGCGAGGTCAGAGACCCAGTACTTC.

The chain has TRBV6-6 and TRBJ2-1; 10 positions agree with TRBD2. Germline assignment: CDR1 MNHNY and CDR2 SVGAGI (reference sequence). The ends lost 8 bases at V and 6 bases at J; junction bases unmatched: 4. The CDR3 length is 13 residues. This chain's CDR3 is CASRTSGGNEQFF. CDR3 bases: TGTGCCAGCCGGACTAGCGGAGGCAATGAGCAGTTCTTC.

The J gene is TRBJ1-2, the V gene TRBV27; perhaps TRBD1 as D (6 bases). This CDR3 region has 14 residues. Trimming removed 9 bases from V and 3 bases from J, with 17 bases in between. CDR1 MNHEY and CDR2 SMNVEV come from the germline V gene (reference sequence). The CDR3: CASASDSSYYGYTF. The CDR3 coding sequence is TGTGCCAGTGCCTCGGACAGCTCCTACTATGGCTACACCTTC.

This chain joins TRBV29-1 and TRBJ1-2; D not certain. Looked up from germline, CDR1 is SQVTM and CDR2 is ANQGSEA. The V and J ends lost 4 bases and 8 bases respectively, with 8 bases between them. This CDR3 contains 10 residues. CDR3: CSVGAGGYTF. The CDR3 bases are TGCAGCGTTGGGGCGGGGGGCTACACCTTC.

Points on this clone: The germline gene is not matched at one end of the junction; a read error may be the cause. The chain joins TRBV7-8 to TRBJ2-7, with 8 bases fitting TRBD1. The CDR3 totals 15 residues. The germline V gene encodes CDR1 SGHVS and CDR2 FQNEAQ. CDR3 protein: CASSSFSSGQGKANF. The CDR3 DNA reads as TGTGCCAGCAGCTCGTTCTCTTCAGGACAGGGAAAAGCGAACTTC.

This chain uses TRBV7-3 with TRBJ1-2, with D perhaps TRBD1 (6 bases). The V and J ends lost 0 bases and 4 bases respectively, with 12 bases between them. The CDR3 length is 15 residues. Germline V gene lookup returns CDR1 SGHTA and CDR2 FQGTGA. The CDR3 bases are TGTGCCAGCAGCTTAACGGCCGGGACAAGCTATGGCTACACCTTC. Translated, it gives CASSLTAGTSYGYTF.

The rearrangement links TRBV30 to TRBJ2-2, with D hard to call. The germline V and J ends were trimmed by 6 bases and 0 bases, with 11 bases remaining between them. The CDR3 sequence is 14 residues long. Per germline, CDR1 GTSNPN and CDR2 SVGIG (reference sequence). The CDR3 nucleotides are TGTGCCTGCGGCTTGGCGGCGAACACCGGGGAGCTGTTTTTT. Translated: CACGLAANTGELFF.

The chain is built from TRBV9 and TRBJ2-5; weak D call: TRBD2 (6 bases). The last part of the DNA fits TRBJ2-7 better; the J call may be wrong. The CDR3 loop spans 14 amino acids. Germline values: CDR1 SGDLS, CDR2 YYNGEE. This CDR3 reads CASSFGGGAYEQYF. CDR3 nucleotide sequence: TGTGCCAGCAGCTTCGGGGGAGGTGCCTACGAGCAGTACTTC.

V gene TRBV7-3 combines with J gene TRBJ2-7; 7 bases map to TRBD1. V trimming: 2 bases; J trimming: 0 bases; junction bases outside the gene matches: 4. The CDR3 runs to 15 residues. CDR1 is SGHTA and CDR2 is FQGTGA in the germline V gene. The CDR3 region has the DNA TGTGCCAGCAGCTTAGTGGCAGGGGGCTCCTACGAGCAGTACTTC. Encoded protein: CASSLVAGGSYEQYF. Full variable domain (outside the CDR3, taken from reference TRBV7-3 and TRBJ2-7): GAGVSQTPSNKVTEKGKYVELRCDPISGHTALYWYRQSLGQGPEFLIYFQGTGAADDSGLPNDRFFAVRPEGSVSTLKIQRTERGDSAVYLCASSLVAGGSYEQYFGPGTRLTVT.

This chain connects TRBV10-1 to TRBJ2-3; 8 nucleotides line up with TRBD2. The CDR3 length is 15 residues. CDR1 and CDR2 from the germline V gene are WNHNN and SYGVQD (reference sequence). Trimming at V came to 3 bases and at J to 0 bases, leaving 2 bases not matched to a gene. This CDR3 reads CASSDSGGSTDTQYF. In nucleotides, the CDR3 is TGCGCCAGCAGTGACAGCGGGGGTAGCACAGATACGCAGTATTTT.

V and J are TRBV27 and TRBJ1-2; 8 bases align to TRBD1. Germline V gene data show CDR1 as MNHEY and CDR2 as SMNVEV (reference sequence). The CDR3 covers 16 residues. V gave up 5 bases and J gave up 5 bases; unmatched junction bases: 13. The CDR3: CASSVAGGVPFYGYTF. For the CDR3, the DNA is TGTGCCAGCAGTGTGGCAGGGGGCGTCCCCTTTTATGGCTACACCTTC.

The chain carries TRBV4-1 and TRBJ1-5; the D is unclear. Trimming took off 4 bases at V and 1 base at J, with 5 bases between the two ends. The length of the CDR3 is 13 residues. Germline-derived CDR1 and CDR2 are MGHRA and YSYEKL. DNA for the CDR3: TGCGCCAGCAGCCGAGGGAGCAATCAGCCCCAGCATTTT. Its protein is CASSRGSNQPQHF.

The chain has TRBV19 and TRBJ1-6; a weak D match, TRBD1 (5 bases). The CDR3 contains 15 residues. Trimming pared 10 bases from V and 8 bases from J, leaving 21 bases between. Germline V CDR1 and CDR2: LNHDA, SQIVND (reference sequence). The CDR3 sequence: CATQSWGSVYSPLHF. In DNA form, the CDR3 reads TGTGCCACACAGAGCTGGGGCTCCGTGTATTCACCCCTCCACTTT.

The chain links TRBV6-5 to TRBJ2-1, with D perhaps matching TRBD2 (6 bases). This CDR3 is built from 14 residues. Trimming left V 2 bases short and J 7 bases short, with 12 bases between. Germline V gene lookup returns CDR1 MNHEY and CDR2 SVGAGI. CDR3 bases: TGTGCCAGCAGTTACGGCGGGGTGAGGAATGAGCAGTTCTTC. It yields the protein CASSYGGVRNEQFF.